The sequence of this T cell receptor beta chain was determined in a study of CXCR3-negative and CXCR3-positive naive CD8 T cells. Study overall: TRB reads totalled about 130 million, about 1.5 +/- 0.3 million per library.

Remarks on this clonotype: Its antigen is not identified.

There are 15 residues in the CDR3. Looked up from germline, CDR1 is SGHKS and CDR2 is YYEKEE (reference sequence). Via 5' RACE with UMI labels, TRB cDNA libraries were prepared. TCRdb reprocessed the 5' RACE reads, keeping one entry per CDR3 protein, no DNA. The sample has about 92,000 distinct CDR3 sequences. General observations from the study: Greater hydrophobicity was found in TRB CDR3s of CXCR3-positive naive cells than of CXCR3-negative naive cells. Memory cells showed distinct TRBV-TRBJ patterns, while the two naive subsets matched. Naive subsets were similarly diverse, while memory CD8+ repertoires were much less diverse.

Each CD8+ T cell subset was flow-sorted in triplicate. Every sort contained 300,000 or so cells. The TCR sequence derives from a human donor in good health. Some clones in this sample may be carry-over from other donors' samples. The chain recombines TRBV5-5 with TRBJ2-3; TCRdb returns TRBD2, unconfirmable since there is no DNA. Sequencing input: naive CXCR3+ CD8+ T cells from blood. The subset: CD45RO-CCR7+CD27+CD95- naive CD8+ T cells expressing CXCR3 (TNR3+). The CDR3 loop reads CASSNGRTFPDTQYF.